The present entry profiles one T cell receptor (beta chain) with its context. The data were obtained in a study of blood T cell repertoires in COVID-19. The wider study: Samples of COVID-19 (acute and convalescent) were obtained from the United States, Italy and Spain. Sample material is recorded as cDNA or gDNA derived from T cells, B-cell-depleted T cells, or PBMCs.

In the study's own analysis: For nucleated cells, counts were estimated from reference gene primer amplification. Some clones are missing from TCRdb's copy, which holds only in-frame ones; the method was immunoSEQ multiplex PCR. The DNA was the basis for D and trimming; V, J and clone size are from that table. Seen here are some 97,000 clones, more than 85% observed once, and the top ten hold 7% to 9%. Germline CDR1 DFQATT, CDR2 SNEGSKA (reference sequence). Trimming took 3 bases from V and 0 from J, leaving 21 bases between them. The CDR3 runs 18 residues. The gene calls are TRBV20-1 and TRBJ1-3; D is unresolved. This clonotype was obtained from a man under 40 in a cohort sampled during active COVID-19. The sequenced material came from peripheral blood. The CDR3 nucleotides are TGCAGTGCTAGTAATTCGCCGGGGTCGTATCACTCTGGAAACACCATATATTTT. This translates into CSASNSPGSYHSGNTIYF.